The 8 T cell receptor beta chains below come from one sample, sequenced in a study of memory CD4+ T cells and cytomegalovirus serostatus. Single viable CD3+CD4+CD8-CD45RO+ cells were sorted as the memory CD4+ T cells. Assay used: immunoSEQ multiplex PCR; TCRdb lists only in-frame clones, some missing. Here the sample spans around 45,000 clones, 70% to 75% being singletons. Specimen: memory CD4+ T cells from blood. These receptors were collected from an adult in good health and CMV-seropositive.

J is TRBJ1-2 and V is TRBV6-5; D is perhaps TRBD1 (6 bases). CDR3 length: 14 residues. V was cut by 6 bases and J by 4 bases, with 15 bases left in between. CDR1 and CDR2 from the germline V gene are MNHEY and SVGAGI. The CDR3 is CASRALGQPYGYTF. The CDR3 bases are TGTGCCAGCAGAGCTTTAGGACAGCCCTATGGCTACACCTTC.

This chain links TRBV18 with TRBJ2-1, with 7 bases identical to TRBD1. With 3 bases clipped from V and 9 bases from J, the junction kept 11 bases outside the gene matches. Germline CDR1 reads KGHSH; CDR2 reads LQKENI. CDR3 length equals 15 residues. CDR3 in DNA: TGTGCCAGCTCACCGGGACAGAGCCCCCTGGTTGAGCAGTTCTTC. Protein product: CASSPGQSPLVEQFF.

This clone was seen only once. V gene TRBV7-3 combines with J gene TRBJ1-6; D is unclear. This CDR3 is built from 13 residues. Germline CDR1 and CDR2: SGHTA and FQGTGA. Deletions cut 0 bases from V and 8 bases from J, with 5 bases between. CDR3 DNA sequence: TGTGCCAGCAGCTTAACCGTCGATTCACCCCTCCACTTT. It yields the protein CASSLTVDSPLHF.

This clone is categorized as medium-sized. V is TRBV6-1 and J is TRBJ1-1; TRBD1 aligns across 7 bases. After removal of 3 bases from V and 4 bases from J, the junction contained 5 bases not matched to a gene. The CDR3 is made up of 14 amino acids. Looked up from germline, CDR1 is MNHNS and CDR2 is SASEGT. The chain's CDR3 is CASSDGRGRTEAFF. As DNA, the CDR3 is TGTGCCAGCAGTGATGGTAGGGGGCGCACTGAAGCTTTCTTT.

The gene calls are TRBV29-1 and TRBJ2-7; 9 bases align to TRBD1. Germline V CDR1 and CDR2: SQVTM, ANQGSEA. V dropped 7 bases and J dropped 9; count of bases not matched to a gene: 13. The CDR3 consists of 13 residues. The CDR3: CSGSGGQGRVQYF. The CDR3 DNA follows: TGCAGCGGATCAGGGGGACAGGGTCGTGTGCAGTACTTC.

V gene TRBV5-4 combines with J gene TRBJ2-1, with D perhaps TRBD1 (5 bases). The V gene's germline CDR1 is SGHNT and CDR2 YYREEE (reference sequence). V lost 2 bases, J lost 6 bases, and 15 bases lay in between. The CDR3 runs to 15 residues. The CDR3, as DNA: TGTGCCAGCAGCTTTCCCCAGGGAAGGGTCAATGAGCAGTTCTTC. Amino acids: CASSFPQGRVNEQFF.

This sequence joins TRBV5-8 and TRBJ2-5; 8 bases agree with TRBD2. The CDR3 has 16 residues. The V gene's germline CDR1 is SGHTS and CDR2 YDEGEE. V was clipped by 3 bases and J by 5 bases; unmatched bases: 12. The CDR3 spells CASSSLRGGPFETQYF. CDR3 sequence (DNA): TGTGCCAGCAGCTCTCTTCGGGGGGGGCCGTTTGAGACCCAGTACTTC.

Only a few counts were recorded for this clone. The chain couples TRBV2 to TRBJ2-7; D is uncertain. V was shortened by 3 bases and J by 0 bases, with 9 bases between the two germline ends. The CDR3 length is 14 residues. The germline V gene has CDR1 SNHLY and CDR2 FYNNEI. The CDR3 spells CASSEEHNSYEQYF. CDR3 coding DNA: TGTGCCAGCAGTGAGGAACACAACTCCTACGAGCAGTACTTC.